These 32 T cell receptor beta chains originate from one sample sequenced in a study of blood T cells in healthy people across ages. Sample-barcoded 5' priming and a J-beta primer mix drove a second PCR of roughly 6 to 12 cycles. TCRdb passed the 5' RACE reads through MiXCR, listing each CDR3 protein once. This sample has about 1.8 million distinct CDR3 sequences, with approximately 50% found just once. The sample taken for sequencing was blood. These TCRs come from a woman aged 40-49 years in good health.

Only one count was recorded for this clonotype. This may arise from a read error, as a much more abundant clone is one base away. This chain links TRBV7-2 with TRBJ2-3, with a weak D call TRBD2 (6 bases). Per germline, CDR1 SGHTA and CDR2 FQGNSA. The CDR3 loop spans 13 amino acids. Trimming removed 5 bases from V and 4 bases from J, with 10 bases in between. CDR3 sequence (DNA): TGTGCCAGCAGCGGGAGACTAGCAGATACGCAGTATTTT. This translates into CASSGRLADTQYF.

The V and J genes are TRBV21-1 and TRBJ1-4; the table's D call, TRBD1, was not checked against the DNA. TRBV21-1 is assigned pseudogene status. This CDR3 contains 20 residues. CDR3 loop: CASSNQVHWQGPCGDEKLFF. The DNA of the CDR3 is TGTGCCAGCAGCAATCAGGTCCACTGGCAGGGGCCGTGCGGAGATGAAAAACTGTTTTTT.

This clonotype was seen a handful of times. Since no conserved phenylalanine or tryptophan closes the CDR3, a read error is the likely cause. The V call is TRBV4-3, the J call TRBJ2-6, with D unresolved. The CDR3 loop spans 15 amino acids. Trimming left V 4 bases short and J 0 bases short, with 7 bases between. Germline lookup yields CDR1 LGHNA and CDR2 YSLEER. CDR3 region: CASSLQGSGANVLTL. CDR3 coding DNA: TGCGCCAGCAGCCTCCAAGGCTCTGGGGCCAACGTCCTGACTTTA.

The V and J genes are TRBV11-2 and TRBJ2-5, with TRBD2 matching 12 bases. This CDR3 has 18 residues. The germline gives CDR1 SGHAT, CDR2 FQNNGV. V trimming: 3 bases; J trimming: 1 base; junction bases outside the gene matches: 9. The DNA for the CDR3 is TGTGCCAGCAGCTTGGGCGTGACTAGCGGGGGTATCCAAGAGACCCAGTACTTC. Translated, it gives CASSLGVTSGGIQETQYF. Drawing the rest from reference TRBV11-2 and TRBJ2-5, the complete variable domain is EAGVAQSPRYKIIEKRQSVAFWCNPISGHATLYWYQQILGQGPKLLIQFQNNGVVDDSQLPKDRFSAERLKGVDSTLKIQPAKLEDSAVYLCASSLGVTSGGIQETQYFGPGTRLLVL.

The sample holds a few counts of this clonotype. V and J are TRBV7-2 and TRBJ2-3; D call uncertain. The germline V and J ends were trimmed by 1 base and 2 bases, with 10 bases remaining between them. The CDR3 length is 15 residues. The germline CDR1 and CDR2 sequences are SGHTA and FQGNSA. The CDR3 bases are TGTGCCAGCAGCTTAGTAGGGCAGTTCACAGATACGCAGTATTTT. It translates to CASSLVGQFTDTQYF.

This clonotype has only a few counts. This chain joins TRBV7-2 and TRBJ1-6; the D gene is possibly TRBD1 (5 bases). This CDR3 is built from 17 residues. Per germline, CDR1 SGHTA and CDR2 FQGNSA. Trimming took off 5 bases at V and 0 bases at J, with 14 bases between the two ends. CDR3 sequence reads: CASSARRVSSYNSPLHF. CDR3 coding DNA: TGTGCCAGCAGCGCTCGCAGGGTCTCCTCCTATAATTCACCCCTCCACTTT.

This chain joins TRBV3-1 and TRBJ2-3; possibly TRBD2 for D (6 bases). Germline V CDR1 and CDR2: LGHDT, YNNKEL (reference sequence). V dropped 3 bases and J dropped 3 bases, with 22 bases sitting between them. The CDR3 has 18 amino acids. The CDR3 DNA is TGTGCCAGCAGCCACTACGACCCTAGACTAGGGCAAACAGATACGCAGTATTTT. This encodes CASSHYDPRLGQTDTQYF.

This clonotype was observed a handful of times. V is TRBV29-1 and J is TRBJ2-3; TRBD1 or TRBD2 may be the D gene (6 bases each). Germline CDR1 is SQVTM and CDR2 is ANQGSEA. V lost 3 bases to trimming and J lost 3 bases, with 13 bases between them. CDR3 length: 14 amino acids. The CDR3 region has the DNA TGCAGCGTTGACTTGGGGGGCCGTACAGATACGCAGTATTTT. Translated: CSVDLGGRTDTQYF.

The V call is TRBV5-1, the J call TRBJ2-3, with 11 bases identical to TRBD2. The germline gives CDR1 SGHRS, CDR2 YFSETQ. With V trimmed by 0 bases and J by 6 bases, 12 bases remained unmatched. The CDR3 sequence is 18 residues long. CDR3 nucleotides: TGCGCCAGCAGCTTGGCCCTGGTGGCTAGCGGGGGGATCGATACGCAGTATTTT. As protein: CASSLALVASGGIDTQYF.

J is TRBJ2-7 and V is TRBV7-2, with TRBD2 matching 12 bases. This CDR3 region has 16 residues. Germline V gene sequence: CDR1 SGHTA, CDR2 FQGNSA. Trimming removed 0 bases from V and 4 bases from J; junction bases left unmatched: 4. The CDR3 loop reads CASSLALLAGGYEQYF. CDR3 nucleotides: TGTGCCAGCAGCTTAGCCTTACTAGCGGGGGGTTACGAGCAGTACTTC.

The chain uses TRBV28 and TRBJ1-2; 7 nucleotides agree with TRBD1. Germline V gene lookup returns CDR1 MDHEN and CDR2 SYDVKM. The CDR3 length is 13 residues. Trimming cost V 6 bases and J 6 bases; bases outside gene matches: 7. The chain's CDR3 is CASRPTTGNGYTF. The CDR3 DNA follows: TGTGCCAGCAGGCCCACGACAGGGAATGGCTACACCTTC.

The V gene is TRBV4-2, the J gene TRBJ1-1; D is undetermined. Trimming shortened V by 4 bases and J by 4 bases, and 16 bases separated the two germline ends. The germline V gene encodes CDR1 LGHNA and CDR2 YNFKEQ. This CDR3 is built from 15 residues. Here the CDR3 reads CASSPNTGVGTEAFF. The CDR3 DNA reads TGTGCCAGCAGCCCAAACACGGGAGTGGGCACTGAAGCTTTCTTT.

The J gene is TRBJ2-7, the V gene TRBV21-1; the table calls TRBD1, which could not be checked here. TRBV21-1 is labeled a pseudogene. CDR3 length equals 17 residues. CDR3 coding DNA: TGTGCCAGCAGCAAAGTTGACAGGGGATTAACCTCCTACGAGCAGTACTTC. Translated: CASSKVDRGLTSYEQYF.

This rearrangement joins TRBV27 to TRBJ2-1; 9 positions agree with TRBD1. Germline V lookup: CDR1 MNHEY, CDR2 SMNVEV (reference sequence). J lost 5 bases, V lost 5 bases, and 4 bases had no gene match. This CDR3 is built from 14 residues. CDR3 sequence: CASSPGQGHNEQFF. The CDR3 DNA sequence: TGTGCCAGCAGTCCCGGACAGGGGCACAATGAGCAGTTCTTC.

CDR3 in DNA: TGTGCCAGCACCGTCGAAGCACAGCGCTCTGGGGCCAACGTCCTGACTTTC. The encoded protein is CASTVEAQRSGANVLTF. The chain joins TRBV12-3 or TRBV12-4 to TRBJ2-6; D ambiguous. V was shortened by 7 bases and J by 0 bases, with 16 bases between the two germline ends. This CDR3 contains 17 residues.

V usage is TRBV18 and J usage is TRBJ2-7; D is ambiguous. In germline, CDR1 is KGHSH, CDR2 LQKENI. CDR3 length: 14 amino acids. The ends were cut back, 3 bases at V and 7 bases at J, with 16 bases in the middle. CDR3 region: CASSPARSSDEQYF. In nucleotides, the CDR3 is TGTGCCAGCTCACCTGCGCGTTCTTCAGATGAGCAGTACTTC.

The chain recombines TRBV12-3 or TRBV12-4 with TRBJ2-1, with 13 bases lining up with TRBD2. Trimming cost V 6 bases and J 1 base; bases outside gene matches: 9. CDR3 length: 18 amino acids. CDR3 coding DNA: TGTGCCAGCAGGGGAACTAGCGGGGGGGCTCGGTCCTACAATGAGCAGTTCTTC. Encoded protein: CASRGTSGGARSYNEQFF.

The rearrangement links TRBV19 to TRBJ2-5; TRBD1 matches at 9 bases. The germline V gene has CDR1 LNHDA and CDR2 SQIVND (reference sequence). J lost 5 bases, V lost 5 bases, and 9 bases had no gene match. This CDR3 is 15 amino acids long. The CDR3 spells CASSSQGQGWETQYF. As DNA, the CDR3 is TGTGCCAGTAGTTCGCAAGGACAGGGGTGGGAGACCCAGTACTTC.

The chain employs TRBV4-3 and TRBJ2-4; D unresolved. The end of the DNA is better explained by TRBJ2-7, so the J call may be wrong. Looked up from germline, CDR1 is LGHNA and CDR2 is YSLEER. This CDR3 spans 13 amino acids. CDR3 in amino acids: CASSQEGYTEQYF. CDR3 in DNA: TGCGCCAGCAGCCAAGAAGGTTATACCGAGCAGTACTTC.

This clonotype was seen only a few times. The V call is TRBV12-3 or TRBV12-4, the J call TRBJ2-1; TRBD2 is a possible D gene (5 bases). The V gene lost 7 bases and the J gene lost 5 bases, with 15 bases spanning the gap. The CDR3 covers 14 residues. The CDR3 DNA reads TGTGCCAGCACCTTGATCACTAGTAACAATGAGCAGTTCTTC. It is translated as CASTLITSNNEQFF.

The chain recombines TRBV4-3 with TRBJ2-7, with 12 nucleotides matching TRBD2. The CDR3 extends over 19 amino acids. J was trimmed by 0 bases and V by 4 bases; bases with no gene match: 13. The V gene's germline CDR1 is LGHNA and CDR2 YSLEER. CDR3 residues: CASSRSAGLAGASSYEQYF. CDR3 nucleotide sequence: TGCGCCAGCAGCCGGAGTGCGGGACTAGCGGGCGCAAGCTCCTACGAGCAGTACTTC.

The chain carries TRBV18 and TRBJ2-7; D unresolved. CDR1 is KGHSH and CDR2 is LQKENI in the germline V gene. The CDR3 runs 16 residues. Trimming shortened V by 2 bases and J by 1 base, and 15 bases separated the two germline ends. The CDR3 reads CASSPGWAGGSYEQYF. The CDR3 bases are TGTGCCAGCTCACCAGGGTGGGCAGGTGGTTCCTACGAGCAGTACTTC. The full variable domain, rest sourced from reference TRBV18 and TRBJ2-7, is NAGVMQNPRHLVRRRGQEARLRCSPMKGHSHVYWYRQLPEEGLKFMVYLQKENIIDESGMPKERFSAEFPKEGPSILRIQQVVRGDSAAYFCASSPGWAGGSYEQYFGPGTRLTVT.

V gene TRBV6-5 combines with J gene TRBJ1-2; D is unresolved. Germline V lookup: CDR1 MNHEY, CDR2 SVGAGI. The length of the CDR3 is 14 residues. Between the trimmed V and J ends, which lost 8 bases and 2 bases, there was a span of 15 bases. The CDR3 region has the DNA TGTGCCAGCCGCGTCCCGGGAGGGAACTATGGCTACACCTTC. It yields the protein CASRVPGGNYGYTF.

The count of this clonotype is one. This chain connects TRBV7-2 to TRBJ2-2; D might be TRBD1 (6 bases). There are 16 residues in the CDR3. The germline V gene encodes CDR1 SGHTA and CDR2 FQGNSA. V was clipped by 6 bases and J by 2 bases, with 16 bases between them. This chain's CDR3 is CASRRAGAGNTGELFF. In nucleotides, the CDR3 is TGTGCCAGCAGGCGGGCAGGGGCGGGTAACACCGGGGAGCTGTTTTTT.

The CDR3 reads CASSLFISQGYEQYF. The CDR3 nucleotides are TGTGCCAGCAGCTTATTCATATCCCAGGGGTACGAGCAGTACTTC. V and J are TRBV7-9 and TRBJ2-7; TRBD1 is a possible D gene (6 bases). Germline assignment: CDR1 SEHNR and CDR2 FQNEAQ (reference sequence). There are 15 residues in the CDR3. Trimming removed 2 bases at V and 4 bases at J, with 15 bases between.

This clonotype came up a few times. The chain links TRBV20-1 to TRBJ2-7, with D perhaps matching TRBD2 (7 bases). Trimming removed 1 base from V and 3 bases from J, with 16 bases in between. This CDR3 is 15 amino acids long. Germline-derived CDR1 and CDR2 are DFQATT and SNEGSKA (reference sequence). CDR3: CSARGEGGGIYEQYF. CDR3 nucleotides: TGCAGTGCTAGAGGGGAGGGGGGCGGAATCTACGAGCAGTACTTC.

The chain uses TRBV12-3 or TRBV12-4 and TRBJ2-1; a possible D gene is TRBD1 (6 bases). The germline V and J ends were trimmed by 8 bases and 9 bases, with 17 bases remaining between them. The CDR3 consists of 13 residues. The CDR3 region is CASLFQGRGEQFF. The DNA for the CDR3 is TGTGCCAGCCTGTTCCAGGGCAGGGGTGAGCAGTTCTTC.

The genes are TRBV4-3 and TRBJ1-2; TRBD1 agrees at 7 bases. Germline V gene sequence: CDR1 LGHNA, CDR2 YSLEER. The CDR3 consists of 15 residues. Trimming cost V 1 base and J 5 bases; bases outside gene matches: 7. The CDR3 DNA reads TGCGCCAGCAGCCAAGGCGACAGGGATAGTTATGGCTACACCTTC. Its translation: CASSQGDRDSYGYTF.

CDR3 loop: CASSYVGQEEKLFF. In DNA form, the CDR3 reads TGTGCCAGCAGTTACGTAGGGCAGGAGGAAAAACTGTTTTTT. The V call is TRBV6-5, the J call TRBJ1-4; unclear D gene. This CDR3 is 14 amino acids long. Looked up from germline, CDR1 is MNHEY and CDR2 is SVGAGI. With 2 bases removed from V and 8 bases from J, the gap between germline ends came to 12 bases.

CDR3 protein: CASSYIGQGGPETQYF. DNA for the CDR3: TGCGCCAGCAGCTATATAGGACAGGGAGGTCCAGAGACCCAGTACTTC. This chain joins TRBV4-1 and TRBJ2-7; 8 bases align to TRBD1. The J call may be in error: the DNA end matches TRBJ2-5 better. The V gene's germline CDR1 is MGHRA and CDR2 YSYEKL. The CDR3 spans 16 residues.

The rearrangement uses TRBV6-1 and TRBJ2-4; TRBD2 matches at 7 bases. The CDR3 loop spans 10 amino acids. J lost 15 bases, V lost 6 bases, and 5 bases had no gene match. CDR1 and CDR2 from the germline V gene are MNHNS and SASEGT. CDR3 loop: CASRGGERYF. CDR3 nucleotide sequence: TGTGCCAGCAGGGGAGGGGAGCGGTACTTC.

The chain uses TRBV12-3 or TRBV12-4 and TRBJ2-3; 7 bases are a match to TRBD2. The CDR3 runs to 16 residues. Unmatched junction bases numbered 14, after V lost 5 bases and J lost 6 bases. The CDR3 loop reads CASSPEGAGMLDTQYF. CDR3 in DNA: TGTGCCAGCAGTCCAGAGGGAGCGGGGATGCTTGATACGCAGTATTTT.